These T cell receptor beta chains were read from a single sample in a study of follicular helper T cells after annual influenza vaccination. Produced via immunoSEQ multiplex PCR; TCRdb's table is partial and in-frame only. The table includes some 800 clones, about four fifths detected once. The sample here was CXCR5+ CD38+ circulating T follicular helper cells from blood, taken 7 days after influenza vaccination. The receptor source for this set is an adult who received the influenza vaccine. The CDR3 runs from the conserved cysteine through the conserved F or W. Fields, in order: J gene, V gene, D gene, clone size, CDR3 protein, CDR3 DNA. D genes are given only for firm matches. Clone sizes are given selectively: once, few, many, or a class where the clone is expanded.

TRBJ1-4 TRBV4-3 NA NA CASSSYPSSEKLFF TGCGCCAGCAGCTCCTATCCGAGTTCCGAAAAACTGTTTTTT
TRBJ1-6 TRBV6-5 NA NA CASGTNSPLHF TGTGCCAGCGGGACGAATTCACCCCTCCACTTT
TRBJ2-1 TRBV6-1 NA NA CASSPGREGDEQFF TGTGCCAGCTCTCCGGGCCGAGAGGGCGATGAGCAGTTCTTC
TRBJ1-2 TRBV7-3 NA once CASSPSGGSDYGYTF TGTGCCAGCAGCCCAAGCGGAGGCAGTGACTATGGCTACACCTTC
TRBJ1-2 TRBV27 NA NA CATAGGSLNYGYTF TGTGCCACCGCGGGAGGCAGCCTAAACTATGGCTACACCTTC
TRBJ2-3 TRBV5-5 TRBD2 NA CASRIGAGAYDTQYF TGTGCCAGCAGGATTGGAGCGGGGGCTTATGATACGCAGTATTTT
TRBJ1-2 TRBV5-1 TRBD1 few CASSFSTGDYGYTF TGCGCCAGCAGCTTCTCAACAGGGGACTATGGCTACACCTTC
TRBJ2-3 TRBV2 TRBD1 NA CASSVQGAIADTQYF TGTGCCAGCAGTGTTCAGGGGGCAATCGCAGATACGCAGTATTTT
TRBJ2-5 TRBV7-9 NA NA CASSAQGFQETQYF TGTGCCAGCAGCGCCCAGGGGTTCCAAGAGACCCAGTACTTC
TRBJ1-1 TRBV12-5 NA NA CASGTKENTEAFF TGTGCTAGTGGTACGAAAGAGAACACTGAAGCTTTCTTT
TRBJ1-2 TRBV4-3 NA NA CASSQGGVANYGYTF TGCGCCAGCAGCCAAGGAGGGGTAGCTAACTATGGCTACACCTTC
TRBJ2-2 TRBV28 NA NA CASSFFGGELFF TGTGCCAGCAGTTTTTTCGGCGGGGAGCTGTTTTTT
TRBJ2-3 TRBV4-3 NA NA CASSQEFVETDTQYF TGCGCCAGCAGCCAAGAGTTTGTAGAAACGGATACGCAGTATTTT
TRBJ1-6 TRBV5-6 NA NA CASSLQQSGTPLHF TGTGCCAGCAGCTTGCAGCAGAGCGGGACACCCCTCCACTTT
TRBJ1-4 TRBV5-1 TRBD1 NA CASSLGGEDEKLFF TGCGCCAGCAGCCTAGGGGGCGAGGATGAAAAACTGTTTTTT
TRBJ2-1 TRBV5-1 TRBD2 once CASSLGTSGGEWDEQFF TGCGCCAGCAGCTTGGGGACTAGCGGGGGCGAATGGGATGAGCAGTTCTTC
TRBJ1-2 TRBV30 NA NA CAWSEGYGYTF TGTGCCTGGTCAGAGGGGTATGGCTACACCTTC
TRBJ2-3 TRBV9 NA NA CASSVSHGGQNRMSTDTQYF TGTGCCAGCAGCGTATCTCACGGGGGGCAAAACCGAATGAGCACAGATACGCAGTATTTT
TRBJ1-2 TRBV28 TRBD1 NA CASSSPGQANYGYTF TGTGCCAGCAGTTCACCGGGACAGGCGAACTATGGCTACACCTTC
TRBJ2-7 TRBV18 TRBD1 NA CASSQQGYEQYF TGTGCCAGCTCGCAACAGGGGTACGAGCAGTACTTC
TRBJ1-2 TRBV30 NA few CAWTEDWSYGYTF TGTGCCTGGACGGAGGATTGGAGCTATGGCTACACCTTC
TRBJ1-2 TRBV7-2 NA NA CASTPAGSPGHYGYTF TGTGCCAGCACCCCCGCCGGAAGCCCAGGTCACTATGGCTACACCTTC
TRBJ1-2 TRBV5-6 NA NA CASSLGTPDGYTF TGTGCCAGCAGCTTGGGGACTCCCGATGGCTACACCTTC
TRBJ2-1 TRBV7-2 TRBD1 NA CASSRTGGNEQFF TGTGCCAGCAGCCGAACAGGGGGCAATGAGCAGTTCTTC
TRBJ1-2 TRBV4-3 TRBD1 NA CASSPDRAQGGYTF TGCGCCAGCAGCCCGGACAGGGCTCAGGGGGGCTACACCTTC
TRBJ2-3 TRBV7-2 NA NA CASSLIRGTQYF TGTGCCAGCAGCTTAATTAGGGGGACGCAGTATTTT
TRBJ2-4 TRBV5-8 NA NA CASSLAVSWSAKNIQYF TGTGCCAGCAGCTTGGCCGTCTCCTGGTCAGCCAAAAACATTCAGTACTTC
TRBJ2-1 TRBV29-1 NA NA CSVDKGRGYNEQFF TGCAGCGTTGACAAGGGGCGTGGGTACAATGAGCAGTTCTTC
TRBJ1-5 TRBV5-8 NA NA CASSLDGGIDQPQHF TGTGCCAGCAGCCTGGACGGGGGAATAGATCAGCCCCAGCATTTT
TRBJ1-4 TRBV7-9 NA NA CASSLYGTTNEKLFF TGTGCCAGCAGCTTATATGGAACAACTAATGAAAAACTGTTTTTT
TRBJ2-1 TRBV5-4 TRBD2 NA CASRSGLAGESYNEQFF TGTGCCAGCAGGTCGGGACTAGCGGGGGAGTCCTACAATGAGCAGTTCTTC
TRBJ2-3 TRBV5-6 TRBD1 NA CASSFRTGDGTDTQYF TGTGCCAGCAGCTTCCGGACAGGGGACGGCACAGATACGCAGTATTTT
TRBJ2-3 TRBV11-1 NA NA CASSLGTSTDTQYF TGTGCCAGCAGCTTAGGAACTAGCACAGATACGCAGTATTTT
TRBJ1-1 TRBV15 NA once CATSNGRNTEAFF TGTGCCACCAGCAATGGGCGGAACACTGAAGCTTTCTTT
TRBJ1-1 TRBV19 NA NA CASSPRLNTEAFF TGTGCCAGTAGCCCGCGACTGAACACTGAAGCTTTCTTT
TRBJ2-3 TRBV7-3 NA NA CASSLTFGDTQYF TGTGCCAGCAGCTTAACCTTTGGTGATACGCAGTATTTT
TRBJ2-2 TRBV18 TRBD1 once CASSPEGAANTGELFF TGTGCTAGCTCCCCCGAGGGGGCCGCGAACACCGGGGAGCTGTTTTTT
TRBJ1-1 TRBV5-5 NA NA CASRPMTGANTEAFF TGTGCCAGCAGGCCCATGACGGGGGCGAACACTGAAGCTTTCTTT
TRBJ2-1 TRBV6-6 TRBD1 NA CASSPDRANEQFF TGTGCCAGCAGCCCCGACAGGGCCAATGAGCAGTTCTTC
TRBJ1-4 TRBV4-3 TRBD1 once CASSQDRATNEKLFF TGCGCCAGCAGCCAGGACAGGGCAACTAATGAAAAACTGTTTTTT
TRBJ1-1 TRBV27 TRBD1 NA CASSLRPGQGTEAFF TGTGCCAGCAGTTTACGCCCGGGACAGGGCACTGAAGCTTTCTTT
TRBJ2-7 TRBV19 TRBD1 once CASSIRTGEYEQYF TGTGCCAGTAGTATCAGGACAGGTGAATACGAGCAGTACTTC
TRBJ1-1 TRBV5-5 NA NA CASSQVPGTEAFF TGTGCCAGCAGCCAAGTACCCGGGACAGAAGCTTTCTTT
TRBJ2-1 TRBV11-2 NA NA CASSLDAWNEQFF TGTGCCAGCAGCTTAGATGCGTGGAATGAGCAGTTCTTC
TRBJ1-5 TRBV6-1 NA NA CASSSGGINQPQHF TGTGCCAGCAGTTCCGGCGGGATTAATCAGCCCCAGCATTTT
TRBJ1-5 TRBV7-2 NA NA CASSLGHLRQPQHF TGTGCCAGCAGCTTAGGGCACCTTCGGCAGCCCCAGCATTTT
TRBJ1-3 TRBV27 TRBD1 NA CASPPGQGGGHTIYF TGTGCCAGCCCGCCCGGACAGGGCGGTGGACACACCATATATTTT
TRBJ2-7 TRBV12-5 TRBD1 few CASGSTGTGPHEQYF TGTGCTAGTGGTTCTACCGGGACAGGACCCCACGAGCAGTACTTC
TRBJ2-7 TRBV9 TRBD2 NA CASSVGGTSTYEQYF TGTGCCAGCAGCGTAGGAGGGACTAGCACCTACGAGCAGTACTTC